This is a list of T cell receptor beta chains from one sample in a study of control samples from healthy donors and cancer patients. The assay was immunoSEQ multiplex PCR, and TCRdb's table has in-frame clones only and misses some. The sample lists about 130,000 clones; approximately 90% were seen once. Sequencing was carried out using blood. Receptors were obtained from a man aged 18 to 30 in good health. Both conserved end residues are part of each CDR3. Fields, in order: J gene, V gene, clone size, D gene, CDR3 protein, CDR3 DNA. A D gene is named only where the DNA matches it firmly. Clone size is stated in some rows and not others, as once, few, many or a class when expanded.

TRBJ2-7 | TRBV10-3 | NA | NA | CAISDFGGLYEQYF | TGTGCCATCAGTGACTTCGGGGGCCTCTACGAGCAGTACTTC
TRBJ1-5 | TRBV7-9 | NA | NA | CTSSSGAGLNQPQHF | TGTACCAGCAGCTCTGGGGCGGGTTTGAATCAGCCCCAGCATTTT
TRBJ1-4 | TRBV5-1 | NA | TRBD1 | CASSRSSTGGMEEKLFF | TGCGCCAGCAGCCGATCATCAACAGGGGGCATGGAGGAAAAACTGTTTTTT
TRBJ2-5 | TRBV24-1 | NA | TRBD1 | CATSEGDRFGTQYF | TGTGCCACCAGTGAGGGGGACAGGTTCGGGACCCAGTACTTC
TRBJ2-7 | TRBV6-6 | medium-sized | NA | CASSSMGPNEQYF | TGTGCCAGCAGTTCCATGGGCCCGAACGAGCAGTACTTC
TRBJ1-4 | TRBV19 | NA | NA | CASTLAGANEKLFF | TGTGCCAGTACCTTGGCAGGGGCCAATGAAAAACTGTTTTTT
TRBJ1-2 | TRBV7-9 | NA | NA | CASSLAYTGPGYTF | TGTGCCAGCAGCTTAGCCTACACAGGGCCCGGCTACACCTTC
TRBJ1-6 | TRBV4-1 | few | NA | CASSQGSNVNSPLHF | TGCGCCAGCAGCCAAGGTTCAAACGTTAATTCACCCCTCCACTTT
TRBJ2-7 | TRBV27 | NA | TRBD1 | CASRDGQAPSYEQYF | TGTGCCAGCAGAGACGGACAGGCGCCCTCCTACGAGCAGTACTTC
TRBJ1-2 | TRBV12-5 | NA | NA | CAWTSSNYGYTF | TGTGCTTGGACGTCGTCAAACTATGGCTACACCTTC
TRBJ1-5 | TRBV20-1 | NA | NA | CSASKGAQDQPQHF | TGCAGTGCTAGTAAAGGGGCCCAGGATCAGCCCCAGCATTTT
TRBJ2-3 | TRBV10-3 | NA | TRBD2 | CAISDGGGRLRTQYF | TGTGCCATCAGTGACGGCGGGGGGCGTCTTCGGACGCAGTATTTT
TRBJ2-1 | TRBV9 | NA | NA | CASSVGYNEQFF | TGTGCCAGCAGCGTGGGATACAATGAGCAGTTCTTC
TRBJ1-2 | TRBV29-1 | NA | TRBD1 | CSVGPQGASGYTF | TGCAGCGTTGGTCCACAGGGGGCTAGTGGCTACACCTTC
TRBJ1-2 | TRBV5-1 | NA | TRBD1 | CASSRGQGNYGYTF | TGCGCCAGCAGCCGGGGACAGGGTAACTATGGCTACACCTTC
TRBJ1-1 | TRBV5-6 | NA | NA | CASSPGGRDTEAFF | TGTGCCAGCAGCCCGGGGGGCAGGGACACTGAAGCTTTCTTT
TRBJ1-1 | TRBV6-5 | NA | NA | CASSLQGLNTEAFF | TGTGCCAGCAGTCTACAGGGCCTGAACACTGAAGCTTTCTTT
TRBJ2-1 | TRBV5-1 | NA | NA | CASSWAGESSYNEQFF | TGCGCCAGCAGCTGGGCCGGGGAGAGCTCCTACAATGAGCAGTTCTTC
TRBJ1-5 | TRBV11-2 | NA | NA | CASSLTSNQPQHF | TGTGCCAGCAGCCTCACAAGTAATCAGCCCCAGCATTTT
TRBJ1-1 | TRBV11-2 | NA | TRBD1 | CASSSDREGISWTEAFF | TGTGCCAGCAGCTCCGACAGGGAGGGTATTAGTTGGACTGAAGCTTTCTTT
TRBJ2-5 | TRBV2 | NA | NA | CASSERRGNQETQYF | TGTGCCAGCAGTGAACGTCGGGGAAACCAAGAGACCCAGTACTTC
TRBJ1-1 | TRBV4-1 | NA | NA | CASSQDSQGGKAFF | TGCGCCAGCAGCCAAGATTCGCAGGGCGGGAAAGCTTTCTTT
TRBJ1-6 | TRBV7-6 | NA | TRBD1 | CASSLKPTGASGGAYNSPLHF | TGTGCCAGCAGCCTCAAACCGACAGGGGCCTCCGGTGGGGCCTATAATTCACCCCTCCACTTT
TRBJ2-7 | TRBV4-1 | NA | NA | CASSLGLNSYEQYF | TGCGCCAGCAGCCTAGGACTGAACTCCTACGAGCAGTACTTC
TRBJ1-2 | TRBV5-3 | NA | TRBD1 | CARSLGTGNYGYTF | TGTGCCAGAAGCTTGGGGACAGGGAACTATGGCTACACCTTC
TRBJ2-7 | TRBV7-2 | NA | NA | CASSLGLSREQYF | TGTGCCAGCAGCTTAGGGCTTTCGCGCGAGCAGTACTTC
TRBJ2-3 | TRBV5-1 | NA | NA | CASSFSGSDTQYF | TGCGCCAGCAGCTTCTCAGGGTCCGATACGCAGTATTTT
TRBJ1-2 | TRBV6-5 | once | NA | CASRATGLPLYGYTF | TGTGCCAGCAGGGCCACCGGGCTCCCCCTCTATGGCTACACCTTC
TRBJ1-2 | TRBV12-5 | once | TRBD1 | CASGLGQGASYGYTF | TGTGCTAGTGGTTTGGGGCAGGGGGCGAGCTATGGCTACACCTTC
TRBJ2-3 | TRBV9 | NA | NA | CASSVSGDTDTQYF | TGTGCCAGCAGCGTTTCCGGGGACACAGATACGCAGTATTTT
TRBJ1-1 | TRBV6-5 | once | NA | CASSYASQGTEAFF | TGTGCCAGCAGTTATGCCTCCCAGGGCACTGAAGCTTTCTTT
TRBJ2-1 | TRBV4-1 | NA | TRBD2 | CASSQGPVTSPSNEQFF | TGCGCCAGCAGCCAGGGACCGGTGACTAGCCCTTCCAATGAGCAGTTCTTC
TRBJ2-2 | TRBV4-2 | NA | NA | CASSQDGLGTNTGELFF | TGTGCCAGCAGCCAAGACGGCCTTGGAACGAACACCGGGGAGCTGTTTTTT